This is a list of T cell receptor beta chains from one sample in a study of blood T cells in healthy people across ages. A single record per CDR3 protein comes from TCRdb applying MiXCR to the 5' RACE reads. The sample includes some 320,000 distinct CDR3 sequences, 25% to 30% of them seen just once. The sequenced sample was blood. These receptors were obtained from a woman aged 70-85 years in good health. The CDR3 runs from the conserved cysteine through the conserved F or W. Each record gives: J gene, V gene, CDR3 protein.

TRBJ2-6 TRBV5-1 CASSLFPSDRSPLETIRTNVLTF
TRBJ2-3 TRBV2 CASREMREDTQYF
- TRBV7-3 CASSLGHGVDEQFF
TRBJ1-1 TRBV7-2 CASSSTSQGGIGDTEAFF
TRBJ1-1 TRBV28 CASRAGYTEAFF
TRBJ2-1 TRBV20-1 CSARALAGVGSEQFF
TRBJ2-2 TRBV7-2 CASSLASGGSGELFF
TRBJ1-2 TRBV25-1 CASSEFSTGHHGYTF
TRBJ1-4 TRBV6-5 CASSYSGGSGEKLFF
TRBJ2-6 TRBV15 CATSRGDTSGANVLTF
TRBJ2-5 TRBV5-1 CASSLAPGAQETQYF
TRBJ2-3 TRBV7-2 CASSTHGRGTDTQYF
TRBJ2-2 TRBV10-3 CAIKGAGGTGELFF
TRBJ2-5 TRBV6-2/TRBV6-3 CASSYGPGLAEETQYF
TRBJ1-6 TRBV5-1 CASSLAGTNSPLHF
TRBJ1-6 TRBV20-1 CSARKTGGLDSPLHF
TRBJ1-2 TRBV2 CASSAGGGGYTF
TRBJ2-5 TRBV6-5 CASSYSTRGSETQYF
TRBJ2-5 TRBV28 CASSLGEETQYF
TRBJ1-1 TRBV7-3 CASSLTENTEAFF
- TRBV11-2 CASSLRPGTSGRREPNEQFF
TRBJ2-5 TRBV4-3 CASSQDSVGRDILETQYF
TRBJ2-1 TRBV5-6 CASRAIQAGGRYNEQFF
TRBJ2-7 TRBV6-4 CASSDSRREGGHF
TRBJ2-5 TRBV5-1 CASSGGWTGLDETQYF
TRBJ1-5 TRBV11-2 CASSPTGTLNQPQHF
TRBJ1-5 TRBV6-2/TRBV6-3 CASSNDRRQPQHF
TRBJ2-5 TRBV28 CASSFPPGGGETQYF
TRBJ2-7 TRBV20-1 CSAPLRGYEQYF
TRBJ1-5 TRBV5-1 CASSPVPRGSNQPQHF
TRBJ2-5 TRBV10-3 CAVRGGEETQYF
TRBJ2-6 TRBV5-1 CASRTGSGANVLTF
TRBJ2-7 TRBV19 CASSSWGLTYEQYF
TRBJ2-5 TRBV5-1 CASSLVGTSARQETQYF
TRBJ1-5 TRBV7-8 CASSLRDLGSNQPQHF
TRBJ2-5 TRBV12-3/TRBV12-4 CASSWDSKETQYF
TRBJ2-5 TRBV10-3 CAGLHQETQYF
TRBJ2-1 TRBV5-5 CASSSLAGGDNEQFF
TRBJ2-5 TRBV7-2 CASSLEGRLAGAETQYF
TRBJ2-2 TRBV2 CASRQRAGAAGELFF
TRBJ2-1 TRBV7-2 CASSLGLGSGEQFF
TRBJ2-3 TRBV11-2 CASSLGQEYDTQYF
TRBJ2-1 TRBV20-1 CSAGTGNYNEQFF
TRBJ2-1 TRBV7-9 CASSPIGQGVLYNEQFF
TRBJ2-2 TRBV6-2/TRBV6-3 CASRDGELFF